Shown below are 7 T cell receptor beta chains from a single sample sequenced in a study of Graves' ophthalmopathy and Graves' hyperthyroidism (dated by TCRdb to 2016 to 2018). Sequencing instrument: Illumina HiSeq 2000. For repertoire sequencing, the TCR beta CDR3 regions were amplified from RNA transcripts. HTBI primers and the Qiagen OneStep RT-PCR kit were used in a first-round RT-PCR, which was followed by a second-round multiplex PCR, size selection and purification. The public sequencing data were trimmed at Q25 with fastp and processed into clonotypes with MiXCR by TCRdb, which kept only in-frame beta chains. For every CDR3 protein sequence, its rows merge into one entry that carries the most common genes and DNA. This sample comprises about 620,000 distinct CDR3 sequences, over 20% of them detected only once. The top ten clones comprise approximately 6.5% of the sample. Specimen: peripheral blood. The receptor set was obtained from a woman aged 18 to 35 with stable Graves' hyperthyroidism. Some clones in this sample may be carry-over from other donors' samples. Donor details come from another sample of the same person, matched by shared clones.

This sequence joins TRBV12-3 or TRBV12-4 and TRBJ1-2; perhaps TRBD1 as D (6 bases). This CDR3 region has 15 residues. V gave up 6 bases and J gave up 6 bases, with 20 bases separating them. This CDR3 is CASSPLRGGGNGYTF. The CDR3 coding sequence is TGTGCCAGCAGCCCCTTGAGGGGGGGCGGGAATGGCTACACCTTC.

This rearrangement joins TRBV7-9 to TRBJ2-2; perhaps TRBD1 as D (5 bases). There are 12 residues in the CDR3. The V end was cut by 5 bases, the J end by 10 bases, with 11 bases between. In germline, CDR1 is SEHNR, CDR2 FQNEAQ (reference sequence). The CDR3, as DNA: TGTGCCAGCAGCCTTACGACAGAGGAGCTGTTTTTT. This codes for CASSLTTEELFF.

This clonotype was seen at least ten times. The rearrangement links TRBV27 to TRBJ2-7; maybe TRBD2 (5 bases). The CDR3 contains 13 residues. Germline V gives CDR1 MNHEY, CDR2 SMNVEV (reference sequence). Trimming left V 5 bases short and J 3 bases short, with 11 bases between. The CDR3 region has the DNA TGTGCCAGCAGTCCCGGGGAATACTACGAGCAGTACTTC. Protein: CASSPGEYYEQYF.

The chain carries TRBV12-3 or TRBV12-4 and TRBJ2-7; weak D call: TRBD2 (5 bases). CDR3 length: 12 amino acids. V lost 6 bases and J lost 2, with 8 bases in between. The CDR3, as DNA: TGTGCCAGCAGACATAGCGCCTACGAGCAGTACTTC. It codes for CASRHSAYEQYF.

At least ten counts were recorded for this clonotype. The chain employs TRBV11-1 and TRBJ1-1, with D perhaps TRBD1 (6 bases). The CDR3 has 17 residues. Trimming removed 6 bases from V and 5 bases from J, with 25 bases in between. Germline V lookup: CDR1 SGHAT, CDR2 FQDESV (reference sequence). CDR3 region: CASRGSGQGRWGTEAFF. CDR3 in DNA: TGTGCCAGCAGGGGTTCGGGACAAGGCCGTTGGGGGACTGAAGCTTTCTTT.

V usage is TRBV6-7 and J usage is TRBJ1-1; a possible D gene is TRBD1 (6 bases). TRBV6-7 is identified as an open reading frame with a role that is uncertain. V lost 6 bases, J lost 0 bases, and 20 bases lay in between. The CDR3 totals 17 residues. The chain's CDR3 is CASSYYTQGSLNTEAFF. For the CDR3, the DNA is TGTGCCAGCAGCTATTACACGCAGGGGAGTTTGAACACTGAAGCTTTCTTT.

At least ten counts were recorded for this clonotype. The chain recombines TRBV7-2 with TRBJ1-1; D gene unclear. The length of the CDR3 is 12 residues. Germline V gives CDR1 SGHTA, CDR2 FQGNSA. The V and J ends lost 3 bases and 8 bases respectively, with 10 bases between them. In DNA form, the CDR3 reads TGTGCCAGCAGCTTCGATTCCTTAGAAGCTTTCTTT. As protein: CASSFDSLEAFF.